This T cell receptor beta chain was recovered during a study of T cells in Graves' hyperthyroidism and ophthalmopathy. There are 15 residues in the CDR3. The V gene's germline CDR1 is SQVTM and CDR2 ANQGSEA. The sample holds many counts of this clonotype. One junction end does not reproduce the germline sequence, and a read error may be involved. RNA transcripts gave rise to amplified TCR beta CDR3 regions. The HTBI primer set served for first-round RT-PCR of the TCR CDR3. TCRdb processed the multiplex PCR reads anew with MiXCR; each CDR3 protein has one entry. The repertoire consists of roughly 710,000 distinct CDR3 sequences, with around 40% occurring once and the leading ten covering around 30%.

The V gene is TRBV29-1, the J gene TRBJ1-1; D is undetermined. Material: blood. This clonotype was obtained from a woman aged 40 to 50 with Graves' hyperthyroidism. CDR3 coding DNA: TGCAGCGTTGTAAATAACAGAGGAGGGAACACTGGAGCTTTCTTT. This codes for CSVVNNRGGNTGAFF.